The present T cell receptor (beta chain) was sequenced within a study of CD8 T cells in Susac syndrome. General observations from the study: The study's TCR sequencing and HLA analysis covered a relatively small number of individuals, and the study acknowledged this.

Looked up from germline, CDR1 is LNHDA and CDR2 is SQIVND (reference sequence). The CDR3 runs to 14 residues. The V end lost 3 bases, the J end lost 7 bases, and 14 bases lay between the germline ends. cDNA came from around 0.54 to 1 ug RNA primed by random hexamers. Amplification of TCR beta CDR3 was carried out by immunoSEQ multiplex PCR, which covered 54 Vbeta and 13 Jbeta segments. In TCRdb, the immunoSEQ multiplex PCR reads were re-called with MiXCR into one record per CDR3 protein. The sample holds roughly 330,000 distinct CDR3 sequences, about 92% seen once. From blood CD8+ and CD4+ T cells, TCR beta sequences were generated. With respect to this clonotype: Its antigen is undetermined.

The chain couples TRBV19 to TRBJ2-3; D might be TRBD2 (6 bases). The sample consisted of CD4+ T cells from PBMCs. The origin of this receptor is a human donor with multiple sclerosis. As DNA, the CDR3 is TGTGCCAGTAGTATTGTGGGAGGCATAAATACGCAGTATTTT. Its translation is CASSIVGGINTQYF.